This TCR beta chain was sequenced in a study of T cells expressing NK-cell markers (TCRdb year 2020). For the study in its entirety: Three sorted T-cell subsets (CD3+CD56+NKG2C+, CD3+CD56+NKG2C- and CD3+CD56-NKG2C+) from under ten donors had their TCR beta-chain repertoires profiled. Among the eight sequenced donors, only one was HCMV-seronegative, while the other seven were HCMV-seropositive. The libraries were sequenced on Illumina HiSeq 2000/2500, MiSeq or NextSeq, producing 2 x 150 bp reads. The study sequenced eight donors, all healthy volunteers chosen at random: three men and five women. Overall study results and their limits: Those dominant clonotypes were again the most abundant among CD3+CD56-NKG2C+ cells in a handful of donors, at about 28.3-60.1%. For several donors, the dominant CD3+CD56+NKG2C+ clonotypes were among the top 10 CD8+ clonotypes and accounted for about 1.0-8% of CD8+ T cells. It remained unclear whether the expanded NKG2C-expressing T cell clones were specific for HCMV antigens.

As for this clonotype: Its target antigen remains unknown.

To determine HCMV serostatus, a commercial ELISA kit was used to detect HCMV-specific IgG in serum. Peripheral blood mononuclear cells were isolated from blood by Ficoll density gradient centrifugation. CDR1 and CDR2, per the germline V gene (reference sequence), are GTSNPN and SVGIG. The CDR3 starts with the cysteine, ends with the phenylalanine, and has 12 residues. No DNA sequence was recorded. Sequencing relied on an Illumina HiSeq 2000. TCR beta cDNA libraries were made by 5'RACE template switching that added a universal primer site and unique molecular identifiers. Synthesis of cDNA was primed from the TCR beta constant segment and was followed by two consecutive PCR amplification steps. As for the authors' bioinformatics: Reads were demultiplexed and grouped by UMI with MIGEC, and clonotypes were assembled and quantified with MiTCR. To exclude erroneous sequences, any TCR cDNA sequence not supported by at least two reads was discarded. The tcR package was used for downstream repertoire analysis, with clonotypes matched between fractions based on CDR3 nucleotide sequence plus V segment. VDJmatch was used to annotate antigen specificity against VDJdb, with one amino acid substitution allowed in CDR3. TCRdb reanalyzed the reads, keeping one entry per CDR3 protein sequence and omitting DNA. Here the V and J calls rest on TCRdb's processing, not on the authors' analysis. The table for this sample records over 100,000 distinct CDR3 sequences. The ten largest clones capture about 18% of the sample.

The sample consisted of blood T cells: a sorted CD56 or NKG2C T cell subset, CD4+ or CD8+ T cells, or bulk PBMC T cells (not recorded which). The chain joins TRBV30 to TRBJ2-3. The sequence came from a woman between 18 and 70 years old in good health. The CDR3 is CAWSEQANTQYF.